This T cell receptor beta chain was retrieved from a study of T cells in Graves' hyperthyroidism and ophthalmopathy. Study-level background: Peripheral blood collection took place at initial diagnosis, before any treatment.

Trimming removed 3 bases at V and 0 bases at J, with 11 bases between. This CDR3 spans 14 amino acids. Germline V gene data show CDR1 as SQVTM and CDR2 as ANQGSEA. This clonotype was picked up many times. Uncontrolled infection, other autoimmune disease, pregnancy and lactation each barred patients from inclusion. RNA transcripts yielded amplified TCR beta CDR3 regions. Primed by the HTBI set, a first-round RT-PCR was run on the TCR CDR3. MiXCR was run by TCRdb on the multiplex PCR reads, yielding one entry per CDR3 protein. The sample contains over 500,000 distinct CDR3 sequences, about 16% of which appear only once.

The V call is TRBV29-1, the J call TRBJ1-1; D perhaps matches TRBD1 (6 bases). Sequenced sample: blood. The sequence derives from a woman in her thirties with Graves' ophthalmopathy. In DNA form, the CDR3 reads TGCAGCGTTGACCGAACAGGGTTGAACACTGAAGCTTTCTTT. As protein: CSVDRTGLNTEAFF.